Each of the 30 T cell receptor beta chains below was sequenced from the same sample in a study of glioma-infiltrating T cells. TCR alpha and beta CDR3 regions were amplified from RNA using iRepertoire nested multiplex PCR. MiXCR was run by TCRdb on the multiplex PCR reads, yielding one entry per CDR3 protein. The data contain approximately 140,000 distinct CDR3 sequences, approximately 24% of them seen just once; the ten biggest clones take up over 25%. Sequenced sample: glioma tissue, nonneoplastic brain tissue, or PBMCs (not recorded which). The receptors were gathered from a human donor with low-grade glioma or glioblastoma, undergoing nonglioma brain surgery, or in good health (not recorded which).

This clonotype was detected a few times. DNA for the CDR3: TGTGCCACCAGCAGAGGCCCGCCCGGGACGCCTTACAATGAGCAGTTCTTC. Its translation: CATSRGPPGTPYNEQFF. The chain joins TRBV15 to TRBJ2-1; D may correspond to TRBD1 or TRBD2 (5 bases each). Trimming pared 1 base from V and 4 bases from J, leaving 17 bases between. In germline, CDR1 is LNHNV, CDR2 YYDKDF (reference sequence). There are 17 residues in the CDR3.

This clonotype was observed a handful of times. The chain has TRBV19 and TRBJ2-1; tentatively, D is TRBD1 or TRBD2 (6 bases each). Per the germline V gene, CDR1 is LNHDA and CDR2 is SQIVND (reference sequence). V lost 6 bases and J 5 bases, leaving 14 bases between the germline ends. The CDR3 runs 14 residues. The CDR3 here is CASSAWGADNEQFF. Here the CDR3 DNA reads TGTGCCAGTAGCGCCTGGGGGGCGGACAATGAGCAGTTCTTC.

This clonotype was seen a single time. A junction end diverges from the germline sequence, so it may reflect a read error. The CDR3 DNA is TGTGCCATCAGTGCGTGGACAGGGAAGAACACTAAAGCTTTCTTT. This sequence encodes CAISAWTGKNTKAFF. The chain recombines TRBV10-3 with TRBJ1-1; 8 nucleotides match TRBD1. The CDR3 covers 15 residues. Germline CDR1 reads ENHRY; CDR2 reads SYGVKD.

This clonotype was found many times. The V and J genes are TRBV6-2 or TRBV6-3 and TRBJ1-5, with D possibly matching TRBD1 (5 bases). With 2 bases removed from V and 2 bases from J, the gap between germline ends came to 10 bases. The germline V gene encodes CDR1 MNHEY and CDR2 SVGEGT. The CDR3 has 15 amino acids. The CDR3 here is CASSYAGGGNQPQHF. The CDR3 DNA reads as TGTGCCAGCAGTTACGCGGGGGGTGGCAATCAGCCCCAGCATTTT.

The chain employs TRBV3-1 and TRBJ1-2; maybe TRBD1 (5 bases). The length of the CDR3 is 16 residues. The V gene's germline CDR1 is LGHDT and CDR2 YNNKEL (reference sequence). Trimming removed 4 bases at V and 0 bases at J, with 15 bases between. The CDR3 loop is CASSPAAGRANYGYTF. The CDR3 region has the DNA TGTGCCAGCAGCCCCGCAGCGGGCAGGGCTAACTATGGCTACACCTTC.

The chain joins TRBV10-3 to TRBJ2-7, with 10 bases that match TRBD2. Trimming removed 11 bases from V and 6 bases from J; junction bases left unmatched: 10. The CDR3 has 13 residues. Germline V gene data show CDR1 as ENHRY and CDR2 as SYGVKD. The CDR3 region is CAAGAGGESEQYV. CDR3 nucleotides: TGTGCCGCGGGAGCGGGAGGGGAGAGCGAGCAGTACGTC.

The table lists this clonotype with many counts. V usage is TRBV5-4 and J usage is TRBJ1-1, with D possibly being TRBD1 (6 bases). V shed 0 bases and J shed 6 bases, with 9 bases lying between them. CDR3 length: 13 amino acids. CDR1 and CDR2 from the germline V gene are SGHNT and YYREEE (reference sequence). The chain's CDR3 is CASSLGTDAEAFF. The CDR3, as DNA: TGTGCCAGCAGCTTGGGGACAGACGCTGAAGCTTTCTTT.

This clonotype was seen many times. This chain uses TRBV15 with TRBJ2-1, with 9 bases matching TRBD2. V lost 3 bases, J lost 2 bases, and 8 bases stayed unmatched. The CDR3 is 17 amino acids. The V gene's germline CDR1 is LNHNV and CDR2 YYDKDF (reference sequence). For the CDR3, the DNA is TGTGCCACCAGCAGGCGGGCCGTAGCGGGGGCCTACAATGAGCAGTTCTTC. This translates into CATSRRAVAGAYNEQFF.

Here the CDR3 DNA reads TGTGCCAGCAGTTCCCATTCCTCAGGGGAGAACACCGGGGAGCTGTTTTTT. Its protein product is CASSSHSSGENTGELFF. The rearrangement uses TRBV12-3 or TRBV12-4 and TRBJ2-2, with D perhaps matching TRBD1 (6 bases). Trimming removed 4 bases from V and 1 base from J, with 16 bases in between. CDR3 size: 17 residues.

The rearrangement uses TRBV12-3 or TRBV12-4 and TRBJ1-1, with D possibly being TRBD1 (6 bases). The germline V and J ends were trimmed by 6 bases and 1 base, with 12 bases remaining between them. CDR3 size: 14 residues. The DNA of the CDR3 is TGTGCCAGCAGATTCCGACAGGAGAACACTGAAGCTTTCTTT. Translated: CASRFRQENTEAFF.

The chain recombines TRBV7-8 with TRBJ1-2; a possible D gene is TRBD1 (6 bases). The V gene's germline CDR1 is SGHVS and CDR2 FQNEAQ. This CDR3 is 13 amino acids long. With 3 bases removed from V and 4 bases from J, the gap between germline ends came to 9 bases. The CDR3 loop is CASSFQGSYGYTF. The CDR3 coding sequence is TGTGCCAGCAGCTTTCAGGGGTCCTATGGCTACACCTTC.

This clonotype has a handful of counts. J is TRBJ2-7 and V is TRBV28; 12 bases map to TRBD1. This CDR3 is built from 14 residues. Looked up from germline, CDR1 is MDHEN and CDR2 is SYDVKM. V shed 6 bases, J shed 5 bases, and the junction held 5 bases outside the gene matches. The CDR3 sequence: CASSTGQGAHEQYV. CDR3 in DNA: TGTGCCAGCAGCACGGGACAGGGGGCTCACGAGCAGTACGTC.

Notes on this clonotype: A single base separates this from a much larger clone, so it may be a read error. The genes are TRBV6-1 and TRBJ1-2; 9 positions agree with TRBD1. Germline values: CDR1 MNHNS, CDR2 SASEGT. V was clipped by 6 bases and J by 6 bases; unmatched bases: 5. The length of the CDR3 is 13 residues. DNA of the CDR3: TGTGCCAGCAGGATACAGGGGGCGGATGGCTACACCTTC. It specifies CASRIQGADGYTF.

This chain uses TRBV6-6 with TRBJ1-2; D is unresolved. Trimming removed 0 bases at V and 3 bases at J, with 2 bases between. The CDR3 consists of 12 residues. Germline V lookup: CDR1 MNHNY, CDR2 SVGAGI (reference sequence). This CDR3 is CASSYSDYGYTF. As DNA, the CDR3 is TGTGCCAGCAGTTACTCGGACTATGGCTACACCTTC.

This clonotype was counted a few times. The chain has TRBV2 and TRBJ2-5, with D possibly matching TRBD1 (7 bases). V gave up 3 bases and J gave up 5 bases, with 13 bases separating them. The germline gives CDR1 SNHLY, CDR2 FYNNEI. The CDR3 covers 14 residues. The CDR3 spells CASSDRGALETQYF. The CDR3 DNA reads TGTGCCAGCAGTGACAGGGGGGCGCTGGAGACCCAGTACTTC. Full variable domain (remainder filled in from reference TRBV2 and TRBJ2-5): EPEVTQTPSHQVTQMGQEVILRCVPISNHLYFYWYRQILGQKVEFLVSFYNNEISEKSEIFDDQFSVERPDGSNFTLKIRSTKLEDSAMYFCASSDRGALETQYFGPGTRLLVL.

In this sample, this clonotype turned up a few times. The gene calls are TRBV27 and TRBJ1-2; 7 nucleotides match TRBD1. The CDR3 runs to 13 residues. Per the germline V gene, CDR1 is MNHEY and CDR2 is SMNVEV (reference sequence). Germline trimming cut 6 bases from V and 10 bases from J; bases unmatched to any gene: 11. DNA of the CDR3: TGTGCCAGCAGCCCTTCCCGTGACAGGGCCTACACCTTC. Translated, it gives CASSPSRDRAYTF.

This clonotype was seen many times. The chain uses TRBV28 and TRBJ1-5; D is possibly TRBD1 (6 bases). The CDR3 is made up of 15 amino acids. From germline, CDR1 is MDHEN and CDR2 SYDVKM. V lost 6 bases, J lost 7 bases, and 19 bases lay in between. CDR3 sequence reads: CASSPEGGRRQPQHF. The CDR3 nucleotides are TGTGCCAGCAGCCCCGAGGGGGGGCGAAGGCAGCCCCAGCATTTT.

This clonotype has ten or more counts. V usage is TRBV18 and J usage is TRBJ1-2; a possible D gene is TRBD1 (6 bases). CDR1 KGHSH and CDR2 LQKENI come from the germline V gene. V dropped 4 bases and J dropped 4 bases, with 13 bases sitting between them. This CDR3 is built from 14 residues. CDR3 sequence: CASSHPTGPYGYTF. The DNA for the CDR3 is TGTGCCAGCTCACACCCGACAGGCCCCTATGGCTACACCTTC.

A note on this clonotype: One end of the junction does not line up with germline, which may come from a read error. The J gene is TRBJ1-5, the V gene TRBV20-1; D ambiguous. Germline values: CDR1 DFQATT, CDR2 SNEGSKA (reference sequence). This CDR3 comprises 15 residues. CDR3 DNA sequence: TGCAGTGCTTCCCGCTCGTCTGGAGGCAATCAGCACCAGCATTTT. Encoded protein: CSASRSSGGNQHQHF.

This clonotype was counted a few times. A junction end diverges from the germline sequence, so it may reflect a read error. The rearrangement uses TRBV6-1 and TRBJ2-3, with TRBD2 identical over 11 bases. The CDR3 runs to 15 residues. Germline V gene lookup returns CDR1 MNHNS and CDR2 SASEGT. The DNA for the CDR3 is TGCGCCAGCAGCCCTAGCGGGGGGTACACAGATACGCAGTATTTT. As protein: CASSPSGGYTDTQYF.

This clonotype turned up a few times. V is TRBV4-1 and J is TRBJ1-1; no firm D call. Germline CDR1 is MGHRA and CDR2 is YSYEKL. The CDR3 totals 14 residues. The germline V and J ends were trimmed by 1 base and 4 bases, with 10 bases remaining between them. CDR3 amino acids: CASSQGEGITEAFF. CDR3 nucleotides: TGCGCCAGCAGCCAAGGAGAAGGGATCACTGAAGCTTTCTTT.

Many counts were recorded for this clonotype. This chain connects TRBV6-1 to TRBJ2-5, with no clear D. Trimming took off 6 bases at V and 7 bases at J, with 6 bases between the two ends. Looked up from germline, CDR1 is MNHNS and CDR2 is SASEGT. The CDR3 spans 10 residues. CDR3 in amino acids: CASRVATQYF. CDR3 nucleotide sequence: TGTGCCAGCAGAGTGGCGACCCAGTACTTC.

In this sample, this clonotype turned up a few times. This sequence joins TRBV3-1 and TRBJ2-1, with D tentatively TRBD2 (6 bases). V was cut by 4 bases and J by 8 bases, with 15 bases left in between. This CDR3 is 14 amino acids long. Germline lookup yields CDR1 LGHDT and CDR2 YNNKEL (reference sequence). The CDR3 spells CASSPLAGIHEQFF. In DNA form, the CDR3 reads TGTGCCAGCAGCCCTTTGGCGGGGATCCATGAGCAGTTCTTC.

The chain recombines TRBV4-1 with TRBJ1-1; 8 nucleotides align to TRBD1. CDR3 size: 16 residues. With 1 base clipped from V and 5 bases from J, the junction kept 9 bases outside the gene matches. Germline CDR1 and CDR2: MGHRA and YSYEKL. The CDR3 loop is CASSQGLVRGPTEAFF. CDR3 DNA sequence: TGCGCCAGCAGCCAAGGACTTGTCAGGGGGCCAACTGAAGCTTTCTTT.

This clonotype appeared many times. The V call is TRBV6-1, the J call TRBJ1-1; maybe TRBD1 (6 bases). In germline, CDR1 is MNHNS, CDR2 SASEGT. This CDR3 is built from 13 residues. V gave up 4 bases and J gave up 1 base, with 7 bases separating them. The CDR3 DNA reads as TGTGCCAGCAGTGGGACAGCGAACACTGAAGCTTTCTTT. Protein product: CASSGTANTEAFF.

This clonotype was counted only a few times. The rearrangement uses TRBV12-3 or TRBV12-4 and TRBJ1-5; 9 positions agree with TRBD1. The CDR3 runs to 16 residues. The V gene end was trimmed by 6 bases and the J gene end by 0 bases; junction bases not matched to a gene: 6. The CDR3 DNA sequence: TGTGCCAGCAGCCTGGGACAGGGACGTAGCAATCAGCCCCAGCATTTT. Protein: CASSLGQGRSNQPQHF.

Remarks on this clonotype: Because the CDR3 is missing its conserved closing phenylalanine or tryptophan, this is likely a read error. The chain has TRBV6-2 or TRBV6-3 and TRBJ1-5; TRBD1 matches at 7 bases. The CDR3 runs to 14 residues. V lost 6 bases and J lost 4; bases outside the gene matches: 6. Per the germline V gene, CDR1 is MNHEY and CDR2 is SVGEGT. The DNA for the CDR3 is TGTGCCAGCAGAAGACAGGGTGGAAATCAGCCCCAGCATTCT. It is translated as CASRRQGGNQPQHS.

This clonotype was observed a handful of times. The chain combines TRBV6-1 with TRBJ2-3; D gene uncertain. There are 14 residues in the CDR3. Looked up from germline, CDR1 is MNHNS and CDR2 is SASEGT. V was cut by 6 bases and J by 2 bases, with 12 bases left in between. CDR3 residues: CASRGTIPTDTQYF. Here the CDR3 DNA reads TGTGCCAGCAGGGGAACGATCCCCACAGATACGCAGTATTTT.

In its sample, this clonotype was seen a few times. The chain combines TRBV10-1 with TRBJ2-1; possible D gene TRBD1, 6 bases. Germline values: CDR1 WNHNN, CDR2 SYGVQD (reference sequence). This CDR3 comprises 14 residues. V lost 5 bases, J lost 2 bases, and 10 bases lay in between. CDR3 sequence reads: CASSPTGPYNEQFF. CDR3 coding DNA: TGCGCCAGCAGTCCGACAGGACCCTACAATGAGCAGTTCTTC.

This clonotype was counted at least ten times. This chain links TRBV27 with TRBJ1-6; no clear D gene. The CDR3 runs 16 residues. V was cut by 6 bases and J by 4 bases, with 16 bases left in between. Germline CDR1 MNHEY, CDR2 SMNVEV (reference sequence). The DNA of the CDR3 is TGTGCCAGCAGCCGGACCACGACGGCATATAATTCACCCCTCCACTTT. Protein: CASSRTTTAYNSPLHF.